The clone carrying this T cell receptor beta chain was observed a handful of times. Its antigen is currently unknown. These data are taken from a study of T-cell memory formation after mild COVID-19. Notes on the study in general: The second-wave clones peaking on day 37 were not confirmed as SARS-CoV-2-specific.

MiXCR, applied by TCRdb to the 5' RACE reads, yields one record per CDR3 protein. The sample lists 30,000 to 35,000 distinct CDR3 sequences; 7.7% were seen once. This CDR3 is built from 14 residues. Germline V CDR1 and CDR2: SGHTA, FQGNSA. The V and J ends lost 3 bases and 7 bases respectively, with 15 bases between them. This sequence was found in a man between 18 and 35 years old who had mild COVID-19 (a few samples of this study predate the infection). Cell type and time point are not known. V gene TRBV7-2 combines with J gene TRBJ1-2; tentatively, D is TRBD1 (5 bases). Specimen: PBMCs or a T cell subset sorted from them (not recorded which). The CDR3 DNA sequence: TGTGCCAGCAGCTTCCCGGCAGGGCGAGGTGGCTACACCTTC. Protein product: CASSFPAGRGGYTF.